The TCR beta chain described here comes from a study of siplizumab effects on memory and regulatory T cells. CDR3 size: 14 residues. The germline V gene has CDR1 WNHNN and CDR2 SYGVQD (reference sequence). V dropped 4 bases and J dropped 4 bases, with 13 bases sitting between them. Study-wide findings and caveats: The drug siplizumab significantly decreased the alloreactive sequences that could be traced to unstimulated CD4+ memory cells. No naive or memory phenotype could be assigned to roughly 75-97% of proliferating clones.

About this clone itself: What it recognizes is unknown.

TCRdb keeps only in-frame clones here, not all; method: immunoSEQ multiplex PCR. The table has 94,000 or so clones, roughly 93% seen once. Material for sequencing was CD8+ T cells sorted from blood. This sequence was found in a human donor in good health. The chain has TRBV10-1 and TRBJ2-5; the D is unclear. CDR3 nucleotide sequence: TGCGCCAGCAGTGGGTCAGCGTGGGGAGAGACCCAGTACTTC. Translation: CASSGSAWGETQYF.